These T cell receptor beta chains were read from a single sample in a study of shared clonotypes between healthy human individuals. Data came from immunoSEQ multiplex PCR; TCRdb stores just in-frame clones and leaves some out. The table includes around 550,000 clones, almost 97% detected once. Input material: naive CD4+ T cells sorted from blood. The origin of the receptors is a woman aged 30 to 39 in good health. Both conserved end residues are part of each CDR3. D genes are given only for firm matches. Size is stated for part of the rows, as once, few or many counts, or as a class when the clone is expanded.

J gene	clone size	V gene	D gene	CDR3 DNA	CDR3 protein
TRBJ2-3	once	TRBV29-1	TRBD2	TGCAGCGTTGGGACTAGCGGCACAGATACGCAGTATTTT	CSVGTSGTDTQYF
TRBJ2-1	-	TRBV19	-	TGTGCCAGTAGTATTGAGGATGGACGAACCTACAATGAGCAGTTCTTC	CASSIEDGRTYNEQFF
TRBJ1-2	-	TRBV28	TRBD1	TGTGCCAGCAGTTCGTCCTCGGGACAGGCTAACTATGGCTACACCTTC	CASSSSSGQANYGYTF
TRBJ2-1	-	TRBV18	-	TGTGCCAGCTCACCACGAGACAGGCAGTTCTTC	CASSPRDRQFF
TRBJ1-1	-	TRBV19	-	TGTGCCAGCAGGATAAGGGGGGAATCCACTGAAGCTTTCTTT	CASRIRGESTEAFF
TRBJ1-5	-	TRBV28	-	TGTGCCAGCAGTTTATCAGCAGAATTCTATCAGCCCCAGCATTTT	CASSLSAEFYQPQHF
TRBJ2-7	-	TRBV5-1	-	TGCGCCAGCAGCTCAATTTCAAGGGGGAACTCCTACGAGCAGTACTTC	CASSSISRGNSYEQYF
TRBJ2-1	-	TRBV4-1	-	TGCGCCAGCAGCCCACCTGGGATGGCAGGGAGATCCTACAATGAGCAGTTCTTC	CASSPPGMAGRSYNEQFF
TRBJ1-1	-	TRBV28	-	TGTGCCAGCAGTTTGGAACCGAACACTGAAGCTTTCTTT	CASSLEPNTEAFF
TRBJ1-5	-	TRBV19	-	TGTGCCAGTAGTGGGGAGAGGAATCAGCCCCAGCATTTT	CASSGERNQPQHF
TRBJ1-1	-	TRBV30	-	TGTGCCTGGAGTACCGCGTCTTTCTTT	CAWSTASFF
TRBJ2-4	-	TRBV27	TRBD1	TGTGCCAGCAGTTCATGGGACAGCGACATTCAGTACTTC	CASSSWDSDIQYF
TRBJ2-2	-	TRBV28	-	TGTGCCAGCAGTTTCCCTGGGGTTGCGAACACCGGGGAGCTGTTTTTT	CASSFPGVANTGELFF
TRBJ2-7	-	TRBV19	-	TGTGCCGTGCTCTCAGGGGCTCCTCCCTACGAGCAGTACTTC	CAVLSGAPPYEQYF
TRBJ2-7	few	TRBV6-7	TRBD1	TGTGCCAGCAGTCGTGGGGACAGTTTCCACGAGCAGTACTTC	CASSRGDSFHEQYF
TRBJ2-6	-	TRBV9	TRBD1	TGTGCCAGCAGCGCAGGGACAGCTCCCTCTGAGGCCAACGTCCTGACTTTC	CASSAGTAPSEANVLTF
TRBJ1-4	-	TRBV14	-	TGTGCCAGCAGCCAAGGCTGGGCGATGGACGAAAAACTGTTTTTT	CASSQGWAMDEKLFF
TRBJ1-5	-	TRBV6-5	-	TGTGCCAGCTCATGGGACATCAATCAGCCCCAGCATTTT	CASSWDINQPQHF
TRBJ2-5	-	TRBV4-1	-	TGCGCCAGCAGCCAAGATGTTCGACAAGAGACCCAGTACTTC	CASSQDVRQETQYF
TRBJ2-7	once	TRBV11-1	-	TGTGCCAGCAGCGCCGGACAGTCGGCGGTCTCCTACGAGCAGTACTTC	CASSAGQSAVSYEQYF
TRBJ1-1	-	TRBV18	-	TGTGCCAGCTCACCCAGGGCGGGGGGTTCTGAAGCTTTCTTT	CASSPRAGGSEAFF
TRBJ1-5	-	TRBV18	TRBD1	TGTGCCAGCTCACGGAGTGGGGACAGGAGTAATCAGCCCCAGCATTTT	CASSRSGDRSNQPQHF